This TCR beta chain was profiled in a study of T cell changes during pregnancy in multiple sclerosis. CDR3 length: 14 residues. V lost 3 bases and J 6 bases, leaving 12 bases between the germline ends. CDR1 and CDR2 from the germline V gene are LGHNA and YSLEER. The repertoire was sequenced with immunoSEQ multiplex PCR; TCRdb's copy has only in-frame clones and lacks some. Among about 26,000 clones listed, approximately 92% were seen once. This chain connects TRBV4-3 to TRBJ1-5; possible D gene TRBD1, 5 bases. The clonotype comes from a female donor with multiple sclerosis, enrolled in a pregnancy study. Source: CD8+ T cells from peripheral blood mononuclear cells, taken in the second trimester of pregnancy. The CDR3 DNA follows: TGCGCCAGCAGCCAGACTTGGGGCGGTCAGCCCCAGCATTTT. It codes for CASSQTWGGQPQHF.